This TCR beta chain was identified during a study of CD8 T cells in Susac syndrome. Findings of the study overall: Only a relatively small number of individuals were included in the TCR sequencing and HLA analysis.

Of note for this clonotype: What it recognizes is unknown.

Trimming left V 0 bases short and J 7 bases short, with 22 bases between. The CDR3 loop spans 17 amino acids. From germline, CDR1 is SGHKS and CDR2 YYEKEE (reference sequence). After extraction with the RNeasy kit, 0.5 to 1 ug of the RNA was reverse transcribed using random hexamers. An immunoSEQ multiplex PCR generated amplified TCR beta CDR3 products spanning 54 Vbeta and 13 Jbeta. TCRdb passed the immunoSEQ multiplex PCR reads through MiXCR, listing each CDR3 protein once. The sample lists 250,000 to 300,000 distinct CDR3 sequences; roughly 90% were seen once. Sequencing of TCR beta was performed on blood CD8+ T cells and on blood CD4+ T cells. Negative magnetic isolation gave CD8+ and CD4+ cells; FACS enriched CD8+ TEMRA.

The sequenced sample was CD8+ T cells from PBMCs. The TCR comes from a human donor with multiple sclerosis. The J gene is TRBJ2-5, the V gene TRBV5-5; tentatively, D is TRBD1 (5 bases). CDR3 protein: CASSLVGATSGVGTQYF. In DNA, the CDR3 is TGTGCCAGCAGCTTGGTTGGGGCCACATCAGGTGTGGGGACCCAGTACTTC.